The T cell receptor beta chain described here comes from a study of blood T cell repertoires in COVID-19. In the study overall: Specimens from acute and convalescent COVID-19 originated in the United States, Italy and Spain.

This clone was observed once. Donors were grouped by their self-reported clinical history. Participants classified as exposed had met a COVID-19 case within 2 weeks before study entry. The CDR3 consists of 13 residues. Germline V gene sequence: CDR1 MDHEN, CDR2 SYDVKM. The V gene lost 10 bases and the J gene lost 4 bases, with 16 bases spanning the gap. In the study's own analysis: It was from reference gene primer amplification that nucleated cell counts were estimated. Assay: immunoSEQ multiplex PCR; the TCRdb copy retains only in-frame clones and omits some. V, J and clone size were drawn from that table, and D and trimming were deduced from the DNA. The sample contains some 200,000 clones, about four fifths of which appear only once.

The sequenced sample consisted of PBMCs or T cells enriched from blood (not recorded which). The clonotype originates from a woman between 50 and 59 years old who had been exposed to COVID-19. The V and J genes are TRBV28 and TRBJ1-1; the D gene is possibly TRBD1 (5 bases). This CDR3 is CATSQGSGTEAFF. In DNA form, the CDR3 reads TGTGCCACGTCGCAGGGTTCGGGCACTGAAGCTTTCTTT. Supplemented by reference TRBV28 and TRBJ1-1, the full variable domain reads DVKVTQSSRYLVKRTGEKVFLECVQDMDHENMFWYRQDPGLGLRLIYFSYDVKMKEKGDIPEGYSVSREKKERFSLILESASTNQTSMYLCATSQGSGTEAFFGQGTRLTVV.